This T cell receptor beta chain comes out of a study of T-cell reconstitution after alpha-beta-depleted transplantation in children. For TCRbeta, the library was prepared with unique molecular identifiers. TCRdb reprocessed the PCR reads with MiXCR, giving one entry per CDR3 protein. The profile shows about 410,000 distinct CDR3 sequences, approximately 20% of them singletons. The V end lost 5 bases, the J end lost 5 bases, and 18 bases lay between the germline ends. The CDR3 spans 14 residues. Germline lookup yields CDR1 DFQATT and CDR2 SNEGSKA (reference sequence). The receptor was derived from a human donor who donated a stem cell graft to a child with acute myeloid leukemia. The rearrangement uses TRBV20-1 and TRBJ2-5; a weak D match, TRBD1 (5 bases). The source was PBMCs from the stem cell graft donor, collected from the stem cell graft. The CDR3: CSARPRTAGETQYF. The CDR3, as DNA: TGCAGTGCTCGCCCGAGGACGGCAGGGGAGACCCAGTACTTC.